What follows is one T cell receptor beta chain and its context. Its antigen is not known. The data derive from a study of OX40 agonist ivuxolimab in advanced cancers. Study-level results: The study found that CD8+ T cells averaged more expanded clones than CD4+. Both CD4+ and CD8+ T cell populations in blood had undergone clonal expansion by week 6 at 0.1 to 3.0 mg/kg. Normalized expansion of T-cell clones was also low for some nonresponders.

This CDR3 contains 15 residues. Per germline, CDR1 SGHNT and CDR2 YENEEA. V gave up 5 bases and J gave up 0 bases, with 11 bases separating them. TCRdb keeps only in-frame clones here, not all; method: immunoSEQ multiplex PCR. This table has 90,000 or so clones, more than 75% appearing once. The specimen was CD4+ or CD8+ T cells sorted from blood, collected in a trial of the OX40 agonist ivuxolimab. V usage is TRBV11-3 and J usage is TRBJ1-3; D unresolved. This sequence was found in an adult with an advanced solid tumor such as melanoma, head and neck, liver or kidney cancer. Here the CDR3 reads CASSPGRYSGNTIYF. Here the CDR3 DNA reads TGTGCCAGCAGCCCCGGTCGCTACTCTGGAAACACCATATATTTT.